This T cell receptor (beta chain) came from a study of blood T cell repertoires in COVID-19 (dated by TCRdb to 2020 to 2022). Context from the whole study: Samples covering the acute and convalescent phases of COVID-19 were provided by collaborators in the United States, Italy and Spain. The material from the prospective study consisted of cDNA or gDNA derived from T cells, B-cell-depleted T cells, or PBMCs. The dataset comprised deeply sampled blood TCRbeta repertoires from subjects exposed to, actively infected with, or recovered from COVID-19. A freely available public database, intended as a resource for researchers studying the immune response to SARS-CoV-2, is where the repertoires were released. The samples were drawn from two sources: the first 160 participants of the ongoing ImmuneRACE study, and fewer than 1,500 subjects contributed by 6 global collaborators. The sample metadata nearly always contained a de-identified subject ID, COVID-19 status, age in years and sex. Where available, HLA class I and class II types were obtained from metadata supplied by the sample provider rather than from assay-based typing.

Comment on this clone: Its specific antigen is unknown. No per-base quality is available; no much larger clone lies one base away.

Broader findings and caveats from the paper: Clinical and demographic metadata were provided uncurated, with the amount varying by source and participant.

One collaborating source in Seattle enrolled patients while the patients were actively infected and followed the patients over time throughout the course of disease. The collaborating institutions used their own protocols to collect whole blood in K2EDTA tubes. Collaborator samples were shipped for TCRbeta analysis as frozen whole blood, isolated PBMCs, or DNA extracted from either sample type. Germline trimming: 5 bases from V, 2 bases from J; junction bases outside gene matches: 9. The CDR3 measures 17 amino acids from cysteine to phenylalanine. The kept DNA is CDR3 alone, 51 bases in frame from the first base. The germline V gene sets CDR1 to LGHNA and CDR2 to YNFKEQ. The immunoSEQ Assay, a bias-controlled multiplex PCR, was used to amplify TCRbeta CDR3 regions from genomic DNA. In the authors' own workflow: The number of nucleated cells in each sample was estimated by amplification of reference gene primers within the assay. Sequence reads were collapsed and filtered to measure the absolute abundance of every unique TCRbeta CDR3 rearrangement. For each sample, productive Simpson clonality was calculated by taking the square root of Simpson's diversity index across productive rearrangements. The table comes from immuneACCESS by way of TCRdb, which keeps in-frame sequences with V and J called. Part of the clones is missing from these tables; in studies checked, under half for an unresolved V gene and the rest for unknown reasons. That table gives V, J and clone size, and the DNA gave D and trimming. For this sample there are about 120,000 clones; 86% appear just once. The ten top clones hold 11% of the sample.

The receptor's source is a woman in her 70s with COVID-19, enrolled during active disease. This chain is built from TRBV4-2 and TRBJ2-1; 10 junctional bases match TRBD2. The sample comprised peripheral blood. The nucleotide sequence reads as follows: TGTGCCAGCAGCATCGGCCAGGGACTAGCGACCTACAATGAGCAGTTCTTC. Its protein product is CASSIGQGLATYNEQFF.